This T cell receptor beta chain was observed in a study of Graves' ophthalmopathy and Graves' hyperthyroidism. V was cut by 1 base and J by 6 bases, with 6 bases left in between. Germline loops: CDR1 LNHNV, CDR2 YYDKDF (reference sequence). CDR3 length: 12 residues. In its sample, this clonotype was seen many times. RNA transcripts served as template for amplifying TCR beta CDR3 sequences. Scientists carried out first-round RT-PCR using HTBI primers and then a second-round multiplex PCR. One entry per CDR3 protein results from TCRdb running MiXCR on the multiplex PCR reads. Of some 370,000 distinct CDR3 sequences listed, roughly a sixth were seen once; the top ten hold 2% to 2.5%.

The clonotype comes from an adult woman with stable Graves' hyperthyroidism. The material sequenced was peripheral blood. The V gene is TRBV15, the J gene TRBJ1-1; D unresolved. Here the CDR3 DNA reads TGTGCCACCAGCAGAGGACAATCTGAAGCTTTCTTT. It encodes CATSRGQSEAFF.